This T cell receptor beta chain was recovered during a study of cytomegalovirus exposure and HLA in healthy donors. Across the whole study: Earlier work reported 100 million or so unique TCR beta sequences from some 170 million T cells. Within the Caucasian-associated ancestry cluster were 81% of the 398 genotyped donors. Study-wide results and limits: Later work found most CMV-associated TCR beta chains apparently HLA-restricted.

Primers: 60 Vbeta forward and 13 Jbeta reverse. The data were produced by immunoSEQ multiplex PCR, yet TCRdb's version contains in-frame clones alone and is incomplete. The data contain under 200,000 clones, about 80% of them singletons. Turning to this clone: Its antigen is unidentified.

The CDR3 totals 15 residues. Germline-derived CDR1 and CDR2 are MNHEY and SVGAGI. V was pared by 2 bases and J by 2 bases, with 10 bases between. The receptor's source is a man aged 55 to 69 in good health and CMV-seronegative. The chain recombines TRBV6-5 with TRBJ1-5; TRBD1 is a possible D gene (6 bases). The sample consisted of PBMCs. As DNA, the CDR3 is TGTGCCAGCAGTTACGACGAGGGGGGCAATCAGCCCCAGCATTTT. It codes for CASSYDEGGNQPQHF.